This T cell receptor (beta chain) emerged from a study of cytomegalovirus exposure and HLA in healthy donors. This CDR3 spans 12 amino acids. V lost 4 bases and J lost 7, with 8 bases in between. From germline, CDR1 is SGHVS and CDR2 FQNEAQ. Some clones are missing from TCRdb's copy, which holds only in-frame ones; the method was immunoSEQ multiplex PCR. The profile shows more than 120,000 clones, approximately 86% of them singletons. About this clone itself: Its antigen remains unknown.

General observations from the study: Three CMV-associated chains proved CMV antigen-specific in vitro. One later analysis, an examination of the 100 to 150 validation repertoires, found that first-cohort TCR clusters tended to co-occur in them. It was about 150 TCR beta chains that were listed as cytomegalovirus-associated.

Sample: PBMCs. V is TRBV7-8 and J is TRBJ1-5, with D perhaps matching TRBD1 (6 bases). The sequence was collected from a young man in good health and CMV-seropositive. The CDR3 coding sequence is TGTGCCAGCAGCTCGACAGGCCAGCCCCAGCATTTT. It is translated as CASSSTGQPQHF.